There are a few counts of the clone carrying this T cell receptor beta chain. What it recognizes is unknown. Trimming stripped 6 bases from V and 0 bases from J, with 15 bases between. CDR1 is DFQATT and CDR2 is SNEGSKA in the germline V gene (reference sequence). The CDR3 loop spans 14 amino acids. This entry is derived from a study of response to subunit inactivated influenza vaccine. Study-wide points: That few new T cells are recruited by each seasonal influenza vaccination was the authors' suggestion.

TCRdb fed the RT-PCR reads into MiXCR, producing one record per CDR3 protein. The table includes about 300,000 distinct CDR3 sequences, 21% detected once. The sequence was collected from a man aged 50 to 69 who received an inactivated influenza vaccine. The V call is TRBV20-1, the J call TRBJ2-7, with D tentatively TRBD2 (5 bases). The sample here was PBMCs from blood, taken approximately 20 months after vaccination. The CDR3 sequence is CSANVWERSYEQYF. The CDR3 nucleotides read TGCAGTGCCAACGTATGGGAGCGCTCCTACGAGCAGTACTTC.